Described below is a single T cell receptor beta chain sequence and its context. Its specificity is not known. This sample is part of a study of CXCR3-negative and CXCR3-positive naive CD8 T cells. Study findings and constraints: CXCR3-positive naive cells carried more hydrophobic TRB CDR3s than CXCR3-negative ones. Diversity was high in both naive subsets and much lower in memory cells.

Germline loops: CDR1 MDHEN, CDR2 SYDVKM. The CDR3 is 16 amino acids. UMI-labeled TRB cDNA libraries were prepared by 5' RACE. TCRdb re-called the 5' RACE reads and catalogs CDR3 proteins one per entry, DNA excluded. The data include approximately 47,000 distinct CDR3 sequences; the top ten clones carry 2% to 2.5%. Sequencing was carried out using naive CXCR3- CD8+ T cells from blood. Subset here: CD45RO-CCR7+CD27+CD95- naive CD8+ T cells lacking CXCR3 (TNR3-). The chain joins TRBV28 to TRBJ2-5; TCRdb outputs TRBD1, but without DNA this stays unchecked. The TCR originated in a human donor in good health. Some clones in this sample may be carry-over from other donors' samples. The CDR3 sequence is CASSFDGQGSGETQYF.